One sample yielded the 11 T cell receptor beta chains listed below, sequenced in a study of blood T cell repertoires in COVID-19 (TCRdb year 2020). Library construction relied on the immunoSEQ multiplex PCR assay. The table was pulled from immuneACCESS by TCRdb, which kept in-frame rearrangements only. Such tables lose some clones; where checked, under half of the loss comes from unresolved V genes, and the rest has no known cause. The sample table records 96,000 or so clones; roughly 76% of these occur just once. More than 4% of the sample goes to the ten largest clones. Input material: peripheral blood. Receptors originate from a man older than 75 with COVID-19, enrolled during active disease.

The genes are TRBV4-2 and TRBJ1-2; unclear D gene. Looked up from germline, CDR1 is LGHNA and CDR2 is YNFKEQ. The CDR3 runs 15 residues. Trimming left V 0 bases short and J 1 base short, with 9 bases between. CDR3 DNA: TGTGCCAGCAGCCAAGATCTTGCGAATAACTATGGCTACACCTTC. Translation gives CASSQDLANNYGYTF.

The V gene is TRBV7-8, the J gene TRBJ2-1; D remains ambiguous. Per germline, CDR1 SGHVS and CDR2 FQNEAQ. This CDR3 is 14 amino acids long. V was clipped by 1 base and J by 6 bases, with 10 bases between them. The CDR3 DNA reads TGTGCCAGCAGCTTAGTCCTTTCCAGCAATGAGCAGTTCTTC. This sequence encodes CASSLVLSSNEQFF.

The DNA of the CDR3 is TGCGCCAGCAGCTACGACAGCTCTGGAAACACCATATATTTT. This translates into CASSYDSSGNTIYF. The chain has TRBV4-1 and TRBJ1-3; weak D call: TRBD1 (5 bases). CDR3 length: 14 amino acids. Between the trimmed V and J ends, which lost 5 bases and 0 bases, there was a span of 8 bases. Germline CDR1 MGHRA, CDR2 YSYEKL.

The rearrangement uses TRBV27 and TRBJ2-7, with 10 positions matching TRBD2. The germline V gene has CDR1 MNHEY and CDR2 SMNVEV (reference sequence). There are 14 residues in the CDR3. V gave up 3 bases and J gave up 6 bases; unmatched junction bases: 5. The DNA of the CDR3 is TGTGCCAGCAGTTTCTCTAGCGGGAGCGGCGAGCAGTACTTC. Translation: CASSFSSGSGEQYF.

The gene calls are TRBV5-1 and TRBJ2-6; D is ambiguous. This CDR3 spans 14 amino acids. Germline V gene data show CDR1 as SGHRS and CDR2 as YFSETQ. V dropped 0 bases and J dropped 4 bases, with 5 bases sitting between them. Written as DNA, the CDR3 is TGCGCCAGCAGCTTGGGTACAGGGGCCAACGTCCTGACTTTC. Its translation: CASSLGTGANVLTF.

This clone was observed a single time. This chain uses TRBV6-5 with TRBJ1-1, with 7 positions matching TRBD1. Germline assignment: CDR1 MNHEY and CDR2 SVGAGI. After removal of 6 bases from V and 3 bases from J, the junction contained 7 bases not matched to a gene. The CDR3 sequence is 14 residues long. CDR3 bases: TGTGCCAGCAGAGACAGGGATTATGACACTGAAGCTTTCTTT. Translating gives CASRDRDYDTEAFF.

The V gene is TRBV2, the J gene TRBJ2-5; D gene uncertain. The length of the CDR3 is 13 residues. CDR1 SNHLY and CDR2 FYNNEI come from the germline V gene. V shed 8 bases and J shed 2 bases, with 12 bases lying between them. CDR3 region: CASDKFRQETQYF. CDR3 nucleotides: TGTGCCAGCGACAAGTTTCGTCAAGAGACCCAGTACTTC.

The chain has TRBV7-9 and TRBJ1-2; a possible D gene is TRBD1 (6 bases). The CDR3 extends over 13 amino acids. The V end was cut by 6 bases, the J end by 1 base, with 9 bases between. The germline V gene has CDR1 SEHNR and CDR2 FQNEAQ (reference sequence). The CDR3 DNA reads TGTGCCAGCAGGATAGGGGGTAACTATGGCTACACCTTC. Protein sequence: CASRIGGNYGYTF.

This rearrangement joins TRBV5-1 to TRBJ2-1; 10 bases fit TRBD2. The CDR3 contains 15 residues. Trimming removed 0 bases from V and 8 bases from J; junction bases left unmatched: 5. Germline CDR1 SGHRS, CDR2 YFSETQ. In nucleotides, the CDR3 is TGCGCCAGCAGCTTGGCCAGCGGGGGGGCCGATGAGCAGTTCTTC. It yields the protein CASSLASGGADEQFF.

V is TRBV5-4 and J is TRBJ1-1, with D hard to call. CDR1 is SGHNT and CDR2 is YYREEE in the germline V gene (reference sequence). Trimming shortened V by 4 bases and J by 4 bases, and 20 bases separated the two germline ends. The CDR3 runs to 16 residues. CDR3 nucleotides: TGTGCCAGCAGCCGGGGAATGGCAGGAGGTGGCACTGAAGCTTTCTTT. It yields the protein CASSRGMAGGGTEAFF. The full variable domain, with the rest looked up from reference TRBV5-4 and TRBJ1-1, is ETGVTQSPTHLIKTRGQQVTLRCSSQSGHNTVSWYQQALGQGPQFIFQYYREEENGRGNFPPRFSGLQFPNYSSELNVNALELDDSALYLCASSRGMAGGGTEAFFGQGTRLTVV.

The V and J genes are TRBV5-1 and TRBJ1-5; D is possibly TRBD1 (5 bases). This CDR3 spans 15 amino acids. Germline CDR1 reads SGHRS; CDR2 reads YFSETQ. The ends were cut back, 1 base at V and 1 base at J, with 9 bases in the middle. The CDR3 nucleotides read TGCGCCAGCAGCTTGTCAGGGAACAGCAATCAGCCCCAGCATTTT. Amino acid sequence: CASSLSGNSNQPQHF. The full variable domain, completed using reference TRBV5-1 and TRBJ1-5, is KAGVTQTPRYLIKTRGQQVTLSCSPISGHRSVSWYQQTPGQGLQFLFEYFSETQRNKGNFPGRFSGRQFSNSRSEMNVSTLELGDSALYLCASSLSGNSNQPQHFGDGTRLSIL.